These 14 T cell receptor beta chains came from one sample sequenced in a study of a mutant IDH1 vaccine in newly diagnosed glioma. Clones were sequenced by immunoSEQ multiplex PCR, and TCRdb holds only the in-frame ones, with some missing. Of roughly 60,000 clones in the sample, roughly 80% were seen once. Sample time point: week 11, during vaccination. The study gave 300 ug of mutant IDH1 20-mer peptide per vaccine dose, with topical imiquimod. These receptors' targets are unknown. This specimen was PBMCs, taken from a glioma patient whose treatment included an IDH1 peptide vaccine. Source of these receptors: a man aged 25-45 years with glioma.

J is TRBJ2-5 and V is TRBV13; D possibly corresponds to TRBD2 (6 bases). The CDR3 contains 15 residues. V gave up 5 bases and J gave up 7 bases, with 20 bases separating them. Germline V lookup: CDR1 PRHDT, CDR2 FYEKMQ (reference sequence). CDR3 protein: CASSTPGLPKVTQYF. DNA of the CDR3: TGTGCCAGCAGCACGCCAGGACTACCAAAGGTGACCCAGTACTTC.

This clone appeared a single time. The chain couples TRBV27 to TRBJ1-2; 7 bases fit TRBD1. The ends lost 7 bases at V and 6 bases at J; junction bases unmatched: 5. The CDR3 runs 12 residues. CDR1 and CDR2 from the germline V gene are MNHEY and SMNVEV (reference sequence). The CDR3 sequence is CASIRGRHGYTF. The CDR3 bases are TGTGCCAGCATTAGGGGGCGTCATGGCTACACCTTC.

The rearrangement links TRBV19 to TRBJ2-5; D possibly corresponds to TRBD2 (6 bases). From germline, CDR1 is LNHDA and CDR2 SQIVND (reference sequence). This CDR3 has 13 amino acids. The germline V and J ends were trimmed by 3 bases and 5 bases, with 10 bases remaining between them. CDR3 in amino acids: CASSIRGWETQYF. CDR3 nucleotides: TGTGCCAGTAGTATTCGGGGGTGGGAGACCCAGTACTTC. Based on the CDR3 plus reference TRBV19 and TRBJ2-5, the full variable domain is DGGITQSPKYLFRKEGQNVTLSCEQNLNHDAMYWYRQDPGQGLRLIYYSQIVNDFQKGDIAEGYSVSREKKESFPLTVTSAQKNPTAFYLCASSIRGWETQYFGPGTRLLVL.

This chain joins TRBV6-9 and TRBJ1-5; unclear D gene. Trimming left V 5 bases short and J 5 bases short, with 13 bases between. Germline V lookup: CDR1 MNHGY, CDR2 SVAAGI. This CDR3 has 14 amino acids. The CDR3 nucleotides read TGTGCCAGCAGTCGTTCACATACACATCAGCCCCAGCATTTT. Protein product: CASSRSHTHQPQHF.

V is TRBV14 and J is TRBJ1-1, with a weak D call TRBD1 (5 bases). V lost 0 bases and J 3 bases, leaving 11 bases between the germline ends. Germline V gene data show CDR1 as SGHDN and CDR2 as FVKESK. The length of the CDR3 is 15 residues. DNA for the CDR3: TGTGCCAGCAGCCAAGAATTGGGGGAGCACACTGAAGCTTTCTTT. Translating gives CASSQELGEHTEAFF.

J is TRBJ2-1 and V is TRBV5-1, with 12 bases aligning to TRBD2. Per germline, CDR1 SGHRS and CDR2 YFSETQ. The CDR3 is made up of 17 amino acids. The ends lost 4 bases at V and 8 bases at J; junction bases unmatched: 13. The CDR3 region is CASSINVLAGGSDEQFF. The CDR3, as DNA: TGCGCCAGCAGCATAAACGTACTAGCGGGGGGTAGTGATGAGCAGTTCTTC.

The CDR3 nucleotides are TGTGCCACCCGTCCTTCGAAAGCCGGAGATAGCTACGAGCAGTACTTC. This gives the protein CATRPSKAGDSYEQYF. The chain links TRBV10-3 to TRBJ2-7; D gene unclear. Trimming took 10 bases from V and 3 from J, leaving 25 bases between them. The CDR3 totals 16 residues. Per the germline V gene, CDR1 is ENHRY and CDR2 is SYGVKD.

The chain has TRBV19 and TRBJ1-1; D call uncertain. CDR1 is LNHDA, CDR2 SQIVND, per germline (reference sequence). The CDR3 sequence is 15 residues long. Trimming removed 3 bases from V and 1 base from J, with 12 bases in between. The CDR3 loop reads CASSMFGDANTEAFF. In DNA form, the CDR3 reads TGTGCCAGTAGTATGTTTGGAGATGCGAACACTGAAGCTTTCTTT.

This chain joins TRBV18 and TRBJ2-5; no firm D call. V lost 0 bases to trimming and J lost 4 bases, with 12 bases between them. CDR3 size: 15 residues. Germline CDR1 and CDR2: KGHSH and LQKENI. The CDR3 coding sequence is TGTGCCAGCTCACCACCGGTCCGAGCCCCAGAGACCCAGTACTTC. It yields the protein CASSPPVRAPETQYF.

The CDR3 spells CATTSHDRFNTDTQYF. CDR3 sequence (DNA): TGTGCCACGACTAGTCACGACAGATTTAACACAGATACGCAGTATTTT. The chain uses TRBV28 and TRBJ2-3; D may be TRBD2 (6 bases). Germline values: CDR1 MDHEN, CDR2 SYDVKM. The CDR3 runs to 16 residues. Trimming removed 10 bases from V and 2 bases from J, with 22 bases in between.

V is TRBV28 and J is TRBJ1-2; 8 bases fit TRBD1. J gave up 2 bases and V 6 bases, and 11 bases lay outside the gene matches. Germline V CDR1 and CDR2: MDHEN, SYDVKM. This CDR3 spans 16 amino acids. DNA of the CDR3: TGTGCCAGCAGCTTGACAGGGGTAATCAGAAACTATGGCTACACCTTC. The encoded protein is CASSLTGVIRNYGYTF.

V usage is TRBV7-8 and J usage is TRBJ2-5; D possibly corresponds to TRBD2 (6 bases). V was shortened by 3 bases and J by 3 bases, with 11 bases between the two germline ends. Germline V CDR1 and CDR2: SGHVS, FQNEAQ. This CDR3 region has 14 residues. CDR3 coding DNA: TGTGCCAGCAGCTTTCGGACTATAGAAGAGACCCAGTACTTC. This translates into CASSFRTIEETQYF. The complete variable domain, with remaining parts taken from reference TRBV7-8 and TRBJ2-5, reads GAGVSQSPRYKVAKRGQDVALRCDPISGHVSLFWYQQALGQGPEFLTYFQNEAQLDKSGLPSDRFFAERPEGSVSTLKIQRTQQEDSAVYLCASSFRTIEETQYFGPGTRLLVL.

This clone was seen a few times. This chain links TRBV30 with TRBJ2-7, with 8 bases that match TRBD1. The CDR3 has 12 amino acids. CDR1 is GTSNPN and CDR2 is SVGIG in the germline V gene (reference sequence). J gave up 4 bases and V 8 bases, and 7 bases lay outside the gene matches. CDR3 DNA sequence: TGTGCCGGCGGACAGGGTTCTTACGAGCAGTACTTC. It codes for CAGGQGSYEQYF.

V gene TRBV7-2 combines with J gene TRBJ1-3; D is perhaps TRBD1 (6 bases). V lost 0 bases to trimming and J lost 4 bases, with 13 bases between them. The CDR3 totals 16 residues. The germline gives CDR1 SGHTA, CDR2 FQGNSA. This CDR3 is CASSLAPGATGNTIYF. CDR3 sequence (DNA): TGTGCCAGCAGCTTAGCTCCGGGGGCTACGGGAAACACCATATATTTT.